This entry lists 25 T cell receptor beta chains sequenced from one sample in a study of cytomegalovirus exposure and HLA in healthy donors. The PCR employed 60 Vbeta primers together with 13 Jbeta primers. TCRdb keeps only in-frame clones here, not all; method: immunoSEQ multiplex PCR. Found here are about 130,000 clones, roughly 80% of them singletons; the top ten hold about 4%. What was sequenced was PBMCs. The receptors were gathered from a woman aged 40-49 years in good health and CMV-seronegative.

This chain links TRBV6-6 with TRBJ1-2; 7 nucleotides agree with TRBD1. The V segment lost 4 bases and the J segment 1 base; nucleotides outside the gene matches: 9. The germline V gene has CDR1 MNHNY and CDR2 SVGAGI (reference sequence). The CDR3 length is 16 residues. CDR3: CASSSTTGADNYGYTF. CDR3 in DNA: TGTGCCAGCAGTTCGACTACAGGGGCGGATAACTATGGCTACACCTTC.

This clone came up once. This chain connects TRBV7-2 to TRBJ2-5; 10 bases line up with TRBD2. From germline, CDR1 is SGHTA and CDR2 FQGNSA. The V gene end was trimmed by 5 bases and the J gene end by 0 bases; junction bases not matched to a gene: 12. This CDR3 is 18 amino acids long. The CDR3 loop is CASSRRAGLAGDQETQYF. CDR3 DNA: TGTGCCAGCAGCCGGCGGGCGGGGCTAGCGGGGGACCAAGAGACCCAGTACTTC.

The chain carries TRBV7-8 and TRBJ1-5, with 8 bases that match TRBD1. In germline, CDR1 is SGHVS, CDR2 FQNEAQ. The V segment lost 5 bases and the J segment 7 bases; nucleotides outside the gene matches: 4. This CDR3 is 13 amino acids long. CDR3 in amino acids: CASSPQGGQPQHF. In nucleotides, the CDR3 is TGTGCCAGCAGCCCACAGGGGGGGCAGCCCCAGCATTTT.

The chain employs TRBV10-3 and TRBJ2-3; D is perhaps TRBD2 (6 bases). V lost 6 bases to trimming and J lost 6 bases, with 16 bases between them. In germline, CDR1 is ENHRY, CDR2 SYGVKD. The CDR3 is 14 amino acids. CDR3 sequence: CAIRPDYSLDTQYF. In DNA form, the CDR3 reads TGTGCCATCAGGCCGGACTACAGTTTGGATACGCAGTATTTT.

The chain employs TRBV5-1 and TRBJ1-2; D unresolved. CDR3 length: 14 amino acids. The V and J ends lost 0 bases and 4 bases respectively, with 10 bases between them. CDR1 and CDR2 from the germline V gene are SGHRS and YFSETQ. CDR3 bases: TGCGCCAGCAGCTTGGGGCAGGCAAGCTATGGCTACACCTTC. Translated: CASSLGQASYGYTF.

The chain employs TRBV19 and TRBJ1-5; 8 bases are a match to TRBD1. CDR3 length: 16 amino acids. Germline lookup yields CDR1 LNHDA and CDR2 SQIVND (reference sequence). The V and J ends lost 3 bases and 2 bases, in that order; junction bases with no gene match: 6. CDR3 sequence (DNA): TGTGCCAGTAGTATCGGACAGGGTTACGGCAATCAGCCCCAGCATTTT. This codes for CASSIGQGYGNQPQHF.

The chain couples TRBV7-8 to TRBJ2-5; D is uncertain. The J call may be wrong; the DNA end is better matched by TRBJ2-7. The CDR3 is 12 amino acids. Germline assignment: CDR1 SGHVS and CDR2 FQNEAQ. The CDR3 coding sequence is TGTGCCAGCAGCCCCGTAGAAGTCGAGCAGTACTTC. This gives the protein CASSPVEVEQYF.

The chain carries TRBV29-1 and TRBJ1-2; D is possibly TRBD1 (6 bases). The CDR3 totals 14 residues. V was shortened by 7 bases and J by 0 bases, with 15 bases between the two germline ends. Germline CDR1 and CDR2: SQVTM and ANQGSEA. CDR3 DNA: TGCAGCGCCGTGTCGGACAGAGCTAACTATGGCTACACCTTC. Translated: CSAVSDRANYGYTF.

The genes are TRBV19 and TRBJ2-1; 7 bases are a match to TRBD2. CDR3 length equals 15 residues. The V gene end was trimmed by 3 bases and the J gene end by 9 bases; junction bases not matched to a gene: 11. CDR1 and CDR2 from the germline V gene are LNHDA and SQIVND (reference sequence). CDR3 loop: CASSILAAPRVEQFF. Written as DNA, the CDR3 is TGTGCCAGTAGTATTCTAGCGGCCCCCCGAGTTGAGCAGTTCTTC.

The chain combines TRBV4-3 with TRBJ2-3; 9 bases line up with TRBD2. The trim removed 4 bases at V and 1 base at J, leaving 9 bases unmatched. Germline CDR1 and CDR2: LGHNA and YSLEER. The CDR3 covers 17 residues. The CDR3 DNA is TGCGCCAGCAGCCCTGGGAGCGGGGGGCCGGGCACAGATACGCAGTATTTT. It yields the protein CASSPGSGGPGTDTQYF.

The genes are TRBV5-1 and TRBJ1-1; TRBD1 matches at 12 bases. Germline lookup yields CDR1 SGHRS and CDR2 YFSETQ. The CDR3 is made up of 16 amino acids. The J segment lost 1 base and the V segment lost 4 bases, leaving 5 bases of the junction unmatched. The CDR3 here is CASSRGTGGANTEAFF. In DNA, the CDR3 is TGCGCCAGCAGCAGAGGGACAGGGGGCGCGAACACTGAAGCTTTCTTT.

The rearrangement joins TRBV29-1 to TRBJ2-7; D may be TRBD1 (6 bases). Trimming shortened V by 3 bases and J by 6 bases, and 15 bases separated the two germline ends. Germline V lookup: CDR1 SQVTM, CDR2 ANQGSEA. The CDR3 runs 13 residues. Here the CDR3 reads CSVESIQGREQYF. CDR3 in DNA: TGCAGCGTTGAGTCTATACAGGGACGCGAGCAGTACTTC.

The chain couples TRBV2 to TRBJ1-3; D unclear. V was cut by 2 bases and J by 3 bases, with 5 bases left in between. Germline CDR1 is SNHLY and CDR2 is FYNNEI. CDR3 length: 13 residues. CDR3 region: CASSESGGNTIYF. In DNA, the CDR3 is TGTGCCAGCAGTGAAAGCGGTGGAAACACCATATATTTT.

This rearrangement joins TRBV6-5 to TRBJ2-3, with TRBD1 matching 10 bases. The CDR3 is 15 amino acids. Germline lookup yields CDR1 MNHEY and CDR2 SVGAGI. The V segment lost 2 bases and the J segment 2 bases; nucleotides outside the gene matches: 1. CDR3 protein: CASSYGTGDTDTQYF. The CDR3, as DNA: TGTGCCAGCAGTTACGGGACAGGGGACACAGATACGCAGTATTTT.

The V call is TRBV6-1, the J call TRBJ1-6, with 9 nucleotides matching TRBD1. Trimming cost V 4 bases and J 6 bases; bases outside gene matches: 13. There are 18 residues in the CDR3. In germline, CDR1 is MNHNS, CDR2 SASEGT. The chain's CDR3 is CASSVLAPRTGANSPLHF. CDR3 nucleotides: TGTGCCAGCAGTGTCCTCGCTCCGAGGACAGGGGCTAATTCACCCCTCCACTTT.

Concerning this clone itself: A junction end diverges from the germline sequence, so it may reflect a read error. J is TRBJ1-1 and V is TRBV7-9; TRBD1 aligns across 8 bases. Germline V lookup: CDR1 SEHNR, CDR2 FQNEAQ (reference sequence). The CDR3 spans 12 residues. The CDR3 loop reads CSSSSGTGEAFF. DNA for the CDR3: TGTTCCAGCAGCTCCGGGACAGGAGAAGCTTTCTTT.

V and J are TRBV29-1 and TRBJ2-7; 9 positions agree with TRBD2. Trimming removed 4 bases from V and 2 bases from J; junction bases left unmatched: 15. The length of the CDR3 is 17 residues. Per the germline V gene, CDR1 is SQVTM and CDR2 is ANQGSEA. The chain's CDR3 is CSVVGGGVSGGPYEQYF. CDR3 DNA sequence: TGCAGCGTTGTGGGGGGCGGTGTTAGCGGGGGACCCTACGAGCAGTACTTC.

The chain uses TRBV2 and TRBJ1-1; TRBD1 agrees at 10 bases. The J segment lost 4 bases and the V segment lost 6 bases, leaving 2 bases of the junction unmatched. The germline CDR1 and CDR2 sequences are SNHLY and FYNNEI. The CDR3 runs 13 residues. CDR3 loop: CASSRDRGTEAFF. The CDR3 coding sequence is TGTGCCAGCAGCCGGGACAGGGGCACTGAAGCTTTCTTT.

V usage is TRBV19 and J usage is TRBJ1-2, with D unresolved. V lost 6 bases and J 4 bases, leaving 18 bases between the germline ends. The length of the CDR3 is 15 residues. Germline CDR1 is LNHDA and CDR2 is SQIVND (reference sequence). DNA of the CDR3: TGTGCCAGTAGCCCCCCAGGCCCCGGTGGCTATGGCTACACCTTC. It is translated as CASSPPGPGGYGYTF.

With respect to this clone: This same CDR3 is encoded by further DNA sequences in the sample. The chain employs TRBV6-6 and TRBJ1-1; the D is unclear. This CDR3 region has 12 residues. The V end was cut by 4 bases, the J end by 5 bases, with 8 bases between. Per germline, CDR1 MNHNY and CDR2 SVGAGI (reference sequence). CDR3 in amino acids: CASSSPGTEAFF. The CDR3, as DNA: TGTGCCAGCAGTTCCCCCGGGACTGAAGCTTTCTTT.

The chain couples TRBV28 to TRBJ1-5; a possible D gene is TRBD1 (6 bases). The CDR3 totals 13 residues. CDR1 and CDR2 (germline): MDHEN, SYDVKM. The germline V and J ends were trimmed by 5 bases and 3 bases, with 8 bases remaining between them. CDR3 nucleotides: TGTGCCAGCAGTCGGACAGTCAATCAGCCCCAGCATTTT. Translation gives CASSRTVNQPQHF.

The chain recombines TRBV7-9 with TRBJ2-1, with D uncertain. Trimming removed 4 bases at V and 0 bases at J, with 7 bases between. Germline V CDR1 and CDR2: SEHNR, FQNEAQ (reference sequence). This CDR3 contains 14 residues. CDR3 in DNA: TGTGCCAGCAGCTCCGAGTACTCCTACAATGAGCAGTTCTTC. It specifies CASSSEYSYNEQFF.

This rearrangement joins TRBV4-3 to TRBJ2-1; TRBD2 aligns across 12 bases. Per germline, CDR1 LGHNA and CDR2 YSLEER. The CDR3 runs 14 residues. V lost 7 bases to trimming and J lost 3 bases; unmatched junction nucleotides: 1. Written as DNA, the CDR3 is TGCGCCAGCAAACTAGCGGGGGGCTACAATGAGCAGTTCTTC. This encodes CASKLAGGYNEQFF.

J is TRBJ2-1 and V is TRBV13, with D tentatively TRBD2 (5 bases). The CDR3 is 17 residues long. The germline CDR1 and CDR2 sequences are PRHDT and FYEKMQ (reference sequence). Trimming stripped 1 base from V and 5 bases from J, with 18 bases between. The chain's CDR3 is CASSLARSGPPHNEQFF. The CDR3 nucleotides read TGTGCCAGCAGCTTAGCACGCAGCGGCCCTCCCCACAATGAGCAGTTCTTC.

The chain is built from TRBV4-2 and TRBJ2-5; D is possibly TRBD1 (6 bases). This CDR3 comprises 14 residues. With 1 base removed from V and 6 bases from J, the gap between germline ends came to 12 bases. The germline gives CDR1 LGHNA, CDR2 YNFKEQ. In DNA form, the CDR3 reads TGTGCCAGCAGCCAAGGGGAACAGGGAAAGACCCAGTACTTC. It translates to CASSQGEQGKTQYF.